This is a list of T cell receptor beta chains from one sample in a study of Ad26.COV2.S vaccination and SARS-CoV-2 variants. Assay: immunoSEQ multiplex PCR; the TCRdb copy retains only in-frame clones and omits some. The sample includes 350,000 to 500,000 clones, nearly 90% of them seen just once. The specimen comprised peripheral blood, sampled in a trial of Ad26.COV2.S vaccine versus placebo. These receptor sequences come from a person aged 18-60 years who received the Ad26.COV2.S COVID-19 vaccine or a placebo. Both conserved end residues are part of each CDR3. The D gene is left open where the match is weak. Size values are once, few and many counts, or a class for expanded clones, and some rows have none.

D	size	J	V	CDR3	DNA
.	.	TRBJ2-5	TRBV11-3	CASSPGTVYQETQYF	TGTGCCAGCAGCCCCGGGACCGTGTACCAAGAGACCCAGTACTTC
.	once	TRBJ1-5	TRBV28	CASSFGREDQPQHF	TGTGCCAGCAGTTTCGGGAGGGAGGATCAGCCCCAGCATTTT
.	.	TRBJ2-3	TRBV3-1/TRBV3-2	CASSQVPDYDTQYF	TGTGCCAGCAGCCAAGTACCGGACTACGATACGCAGTATTTT
.	.	TRBJ1-1	TRBV6-5	CASSLRQNTEAFF	TGTGCCAGCAGTTTACGACAGAACACTGAAGCTTTCTTT
.	.	TRBJ1-3	TRBV25-1	CASSEYKGGNTIYF	TGTGCCAGCAGTGAATATAAGGGTGGAAACACCATATATTTT
.	.	TRBJ2-7	TRBV13	CASSLDRTYEQYF	TGTGCCAGCAGCTTAGACAGGACTTACGAGCAGTACTTC
TRBD1	.	TRBJ2-5	TRBV28	CASTSDRVSETQYF	TGTGCCAGCACATCCGACAGGGTTTCAGAGACCCAGTACTTC
.	.	TRBJ2-7	TRBV11-1	CASSEIGQLYEQYF	TGTGCCAGCAGCGAAATCGGACAGCTTTACGAGCAGTACTTC
.	.	TRBJ1-4	TRBV5-1	CASSLDLGATNEKLFF	TGCGCCAGCAGCTTGGATCTGGGAGCAACTAATGAAAAACTGTTTTTT
.	.	TRBJ1-3	TRBV25-1	CASGGARNTIYF	TGTGCCTCCGGTGGGGCCAGAAACACCATATATTTT
.	.	TRBJ1-4	TRBV5-1	CASSDLQGSNEKLFF	TGCGCCAGCAGCGATTTACAGGGCTCTAATGAAAAACTGTTTTTT
.	.	TRBJ1-2	TRBV3-1/TRBV3-2	CASSLTGYNGYTF	TGTGCCAGCAGCCTCACAGGGTATAATGGCTACACCTTC
.	.	TRBJ2-1	TRBV9	CASSVGGSYNEQFF	TGTGCCAGCAGCGTCGGGGGTTCCTACAATGAGCAGTTCTTC
.	.	TRBJ2-1	TRBV7-2	CASARGGHPNEQFF	TGTGCCAGCGCCCGCGGTGGGCACCCCAATGAGCAGTTCTTC
.	.	TRBJ2-3	TRBV27	CASSLYSGSQNTQYF	TGTGCCAGCAGTTTATATTCGGGCTCCCAGAATACGCAGTATTTT
.	few	TRBJ2-7	TRBV7-2	CASSFAVTNYEQYF	TGTGCCAGCAGCTTTGCAGTCACTAACTACGAGCAGTACTTC
TRBD1	.	TRBJ1-2	TRBV7-9	CASSFLGQGTNGYTF	TGTGCCAGCAGCTTTTTGGGACAGGGGACCAATGGCTACACCTTC
.	.	TRBJ2-7	TRBV3-1/TRBV3-2	CASSQGPWTYEQYF	TGTGCCAGCAGCCAAGGACCTTGGACCTACGAGCAGTACTTC
.	.	TRBJ2-5	TRBV19	CASQQGETQYF	TGTGCCAGTCAACAAGGAGAGACCCAGTACTTC
.	.	TRBJ1-3	TRBV6-6	CASSGRTAGNTIYF	TGTGCCAGCAGTGGACGGACGGCTGGAAACACCATATATTTT
.	.	TRBJ2-1	TRBV3-1/TRBV3-2	CASSQEAGHNEQFF	TGTGCCAGCAGCCAAGAGGCGGGACATAATGAGCAGTTCTTC
TRBD1	once	TRBJ1-4	TRBV4-1	CASSPRDREFPNEKLFF	TGCGCCAGCAGCCCCCGGGACAGGGAGTTCCCAAATGAAAAACTGTTTTTT
TRBD1	.	TRBJ2-7	TRBV5-6	CASSPLAGQGAYEQYF	TGTGCCAGCAGCCCCCTCGCGGGACAGGGGGCTTACGAGCAGTACTTC